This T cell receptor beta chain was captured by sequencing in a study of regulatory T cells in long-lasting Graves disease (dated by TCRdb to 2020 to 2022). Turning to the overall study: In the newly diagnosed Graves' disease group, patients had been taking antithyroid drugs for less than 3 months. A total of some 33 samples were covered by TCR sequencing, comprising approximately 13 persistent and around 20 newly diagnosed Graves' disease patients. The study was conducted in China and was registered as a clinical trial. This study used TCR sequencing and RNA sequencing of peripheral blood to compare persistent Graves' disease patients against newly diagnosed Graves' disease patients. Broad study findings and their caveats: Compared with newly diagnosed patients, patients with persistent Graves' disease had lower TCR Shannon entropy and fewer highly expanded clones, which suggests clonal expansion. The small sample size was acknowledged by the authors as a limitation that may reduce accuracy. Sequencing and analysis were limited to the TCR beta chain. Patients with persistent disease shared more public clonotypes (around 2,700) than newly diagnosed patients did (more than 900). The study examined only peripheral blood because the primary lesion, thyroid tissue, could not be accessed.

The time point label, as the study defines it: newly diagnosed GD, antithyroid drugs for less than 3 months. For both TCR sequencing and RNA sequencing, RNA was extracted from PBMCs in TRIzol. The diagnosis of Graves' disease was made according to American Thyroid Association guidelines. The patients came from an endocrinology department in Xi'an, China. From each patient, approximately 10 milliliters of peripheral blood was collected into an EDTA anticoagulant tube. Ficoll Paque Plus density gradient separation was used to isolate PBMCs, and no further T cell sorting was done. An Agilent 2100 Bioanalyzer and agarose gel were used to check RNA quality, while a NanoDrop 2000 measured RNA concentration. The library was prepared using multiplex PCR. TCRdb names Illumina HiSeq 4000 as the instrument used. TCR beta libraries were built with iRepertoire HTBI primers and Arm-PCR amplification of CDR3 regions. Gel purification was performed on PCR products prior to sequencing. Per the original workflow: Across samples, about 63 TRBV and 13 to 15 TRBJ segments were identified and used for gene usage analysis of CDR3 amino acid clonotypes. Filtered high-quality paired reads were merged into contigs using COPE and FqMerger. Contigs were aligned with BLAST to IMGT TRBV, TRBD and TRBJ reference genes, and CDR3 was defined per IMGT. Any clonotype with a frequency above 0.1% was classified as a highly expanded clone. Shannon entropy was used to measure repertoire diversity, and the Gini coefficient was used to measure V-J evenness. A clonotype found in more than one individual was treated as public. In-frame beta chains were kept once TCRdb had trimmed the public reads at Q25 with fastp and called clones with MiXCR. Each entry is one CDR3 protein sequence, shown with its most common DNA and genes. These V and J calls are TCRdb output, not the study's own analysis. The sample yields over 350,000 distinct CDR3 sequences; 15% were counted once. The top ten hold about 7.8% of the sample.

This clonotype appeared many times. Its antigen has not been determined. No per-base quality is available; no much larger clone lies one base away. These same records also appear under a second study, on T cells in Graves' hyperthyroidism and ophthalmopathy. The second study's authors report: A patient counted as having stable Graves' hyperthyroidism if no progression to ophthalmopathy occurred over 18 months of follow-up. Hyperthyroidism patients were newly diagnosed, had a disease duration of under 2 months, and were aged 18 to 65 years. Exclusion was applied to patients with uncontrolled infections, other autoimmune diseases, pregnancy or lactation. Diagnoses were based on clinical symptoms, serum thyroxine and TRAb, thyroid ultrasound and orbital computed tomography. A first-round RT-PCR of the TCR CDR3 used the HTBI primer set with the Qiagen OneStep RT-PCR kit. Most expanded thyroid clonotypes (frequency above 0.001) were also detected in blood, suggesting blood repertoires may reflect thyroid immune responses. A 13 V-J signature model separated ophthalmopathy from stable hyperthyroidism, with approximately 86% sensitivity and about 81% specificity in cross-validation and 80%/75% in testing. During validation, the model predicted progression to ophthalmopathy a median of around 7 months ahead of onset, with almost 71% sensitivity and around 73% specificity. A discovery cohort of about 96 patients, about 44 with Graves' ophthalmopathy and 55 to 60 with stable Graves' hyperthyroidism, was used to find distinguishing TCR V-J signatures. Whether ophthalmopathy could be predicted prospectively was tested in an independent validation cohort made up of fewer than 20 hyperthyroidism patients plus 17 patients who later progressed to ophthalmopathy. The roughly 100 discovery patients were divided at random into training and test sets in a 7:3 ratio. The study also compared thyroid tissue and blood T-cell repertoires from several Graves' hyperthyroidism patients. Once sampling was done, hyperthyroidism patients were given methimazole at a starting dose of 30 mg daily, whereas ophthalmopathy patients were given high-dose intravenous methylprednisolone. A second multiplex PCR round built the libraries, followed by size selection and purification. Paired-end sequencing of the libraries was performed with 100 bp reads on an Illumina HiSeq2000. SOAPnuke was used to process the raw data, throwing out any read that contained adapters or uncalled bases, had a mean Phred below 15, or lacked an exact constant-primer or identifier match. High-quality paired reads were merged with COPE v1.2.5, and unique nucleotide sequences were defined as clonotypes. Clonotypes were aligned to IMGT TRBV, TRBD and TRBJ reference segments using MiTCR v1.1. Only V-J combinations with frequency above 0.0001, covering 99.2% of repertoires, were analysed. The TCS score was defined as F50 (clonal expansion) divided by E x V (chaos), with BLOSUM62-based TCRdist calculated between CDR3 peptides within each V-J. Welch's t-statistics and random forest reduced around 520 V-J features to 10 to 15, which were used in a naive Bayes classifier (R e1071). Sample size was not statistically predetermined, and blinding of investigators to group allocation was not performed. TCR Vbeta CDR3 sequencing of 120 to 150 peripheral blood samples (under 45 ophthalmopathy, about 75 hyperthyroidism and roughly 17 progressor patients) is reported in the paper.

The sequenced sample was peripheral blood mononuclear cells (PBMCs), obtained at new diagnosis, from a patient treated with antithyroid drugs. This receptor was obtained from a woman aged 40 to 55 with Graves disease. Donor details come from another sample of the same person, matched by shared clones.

The sequence in DNA is TGTGCCAGCAGCTTGATGGTTTCGACAGCCCCGAACACTGAAGCTTTCTTT. This encodes CASSLMVSTAPNTEAFF. The rearrangement combines TRBV5-6 with TRBJ1-1; a weak D assignment points to TRBD1 (5 bases agree). As encoded in the germline V gene, CDR1 is SGHDT while CDR2 is YYEEEE. V is clipped by 1 base and J by 1 base, and the sequence between their germline boundaries is 17 bases long. The CDR3 covers 17 residues, taking in both the cysteine and the phenylalanine. Only the CDR3 portion is preserved as DNA: 51 bases, with reading frame beginning at the first base.